The 3 T cell receptor beta chains presented below share a single source sample, sequenced in a study of T cell responses to AZD1222 COVID-19 vaccine. Profiling relied on immunoSEQ multiplex PCR, and the TCRdb table lists in-frame clones only, not all of them. In the table there are more than 75,000 clones, about 89% of which are singletons. The sample was peripheral blood, taken on day 0 of AZD1222 vaccination. Receptors originate from an adult in good health.

The chain joins TRBV3-1 (or the pseudogene TRBV3-2) to TRBJ2-5; 11 bases line up with TRBD2. V lost 4 bases and J lost 5; bases outside the gene matches: 6. The CDR3 sequence is 15 residues long. CDR1 is LGHDT and CDR2 is YNNKEL in the germline V gene (reference sequence). CDR3 nucleotides: TGTGCCAGCAGCCTACGACTAGCGGGGATGGAGACCCAGTACTTC. Protein sequence: CASSLRLAGMETQYF.

The chain employs TRBV7-3 and TRBJ2-1; TRBD2 matches at 14 bases. Trimming removed 5 bases from V and 1 base from J; junction bases left unmatched: 10. The CDR3 contains 19 residues. Germline-derived CDR1 and CDR2 are SGHTA and FQGTGA. CDR3 coding DNA: TGTGCCAGCAGCGCCCAGACTAGCGGGAGGGCCCTATCCTACAATGAGCAGTTCTTC. The encoded protein is CASSAQTSGRALSYNEQFF.

This chain uses TRBV19 with TRBJ2-3; TRBD1 matches 8 bases. V shed 5 bases, J shed 1 base, and the junction held 2 bases outside the gene matches. From germline, CDR1 is LNHDA and CDR2 SQIVND (reference sequence). The CDR3 totals 14 residues. Here the CDR3 reads CASSSTGGTDTQYF. CDR3 in DNA: TGTGCCAGTAGTTCGACAGGGGGCACAGATACGCAGTATTTT.